The 27 T cell receptor beta chains below come from one sample, sequenced in a study of breast tumors, draining lymph nodes, adjacent tissues. Each CDR3 protein gets one entry after TCRdb re-called the multiplex PCR reads with MiXCR. Of some 250,000 distinct CDR3 sequences in the sample, 30% to 35% are singletons; the top ten hold about 3.9%. Breast cancer patients provided tissue from their axillary draining lymph nodes. Sequencing was performed on axillary lymph node tissue. The receptor set was obtained from a female donor with breast cancer. Some clones in this sample may be carry-over from other donors' samples.

The chain recombines TRBV20-1 with TRBJ1-1; no firm D call. This CDR3 has 10 amino acids. Trimming took off 6 bases at V and 8 bases at J, with 10 bases between the two ends. Per germline, CDR1 DFQATT and CDR2 SNEGSKA (reference sequence). The CDR3 is CSAGRAEAFF. CDR3 nucleotide sequence: TGCAGTGCCGGGCGGGCAGAAGCTTTCTTT.

This clonotype was seen repeatedly, ten times or more. The chain carries TRBV20-1 and TRBJ2-3; 7 positions agree with TRBD2. V lost 1 base, J lost 3 bases, and 7 bases stayed unmatched. Germline CDR1 is DFQATT and CDR2 is SNEGSKA (reference sequence). There are 15 residues in the CDR3. The CDR3 DNA is TGCAGTGCTAGAGCTAGCGGAGCTGGGACAGATACGCAGTATTTT. The encoded protein is CSARASGAGTDTQYF.

This clonotype appeared a few times. The rearrangement joins TRBV6-5 to TRBJ1-6; the match to TRBD1 covers 8 bases. Germline CDR1 and CDR2: MNHEY and SVGAGI. Germline trimming cut 5 bases from V and 8 bases from J; bases unmatched to any gene: 8. The CDR3 sequence is 15 residues long. The CDR3 nucleotides are TGTGCCAGCAGTCACAGGGGGGGAGGGGATTCACCCCTCCACTTT. This translates into CASSHRGGGDSPLHF.

This clonotype was seen repeatedly, ten times or more. This chain joins TRBV7-2 and TRBJ1-4, with D perhaps TRBD1 (6 bases). This CDR3 contains 14 residues. Deletions cut 6 bases from V and 5 bases from J, with 13 bases between. Germline assignment: CDR1 SGHTA and CDR2 FQGNSA. CDR3 sequence reads: CASRRPGANEKLFF. The CDR3 nucleotides are TGTGCCAGCAGAAGGCCGGGGGCGAATGAAAAACTGTTTTTT.

This clonotype was counted ten times or more. The chain has TRBV7-2 and TRBJ2-3, with 9 bases matching TRBD2. Unmatched junction bases numbered 13, after V lost 2 bases and J lost 4 bases. The V gene's germline CDR1 is SGHTA and CDR2 FQGNSA. This CDR3 is 18 amino acids long. The CDR3 protein is CASSLFLGGGGVSDTQYF. CDR3 coding DNA: TGTGCCAGCAGCTTATTTTTGGGGGGCGGGGGGGTCTCAGATACGCAGTATTTT.

The table lists this clonotype with many counts. V and J are TRBV5-1 and TRBJ2-7; tentative D call: TRBD1 (6 bases). This CDR3 is 15 amino acids long. Between the trimmed V and J ends, which lost 2 bases and 3 bases, there was a span of 15 bases. Germline V CDR1 and CDR2: SGHRS, YFSETQ. The CDR3 nucleotides are TGCGCCAGCAGCTTCCCGAACCGACAGGACTACGAGCAGTACTTC. This encodes CASSFPNRQDYEQYF. The entire variable domain, with the rest obtained from reference TRBV5-1 and TRBJ2-7, is as follows: KAGVTQTPRYLIKTRGQQVTLSCSPISGHRSVSWYQQTPGQGLQFLFEYFSETQRNKGNFPGRFSGRQFSNSRSEMNVSTLELGDSALYLCASSFPNRQDYEQYFGPGTRLTVT.

This clonotype was picked up many times. V gene TRBV2 combines with J gene TRBJ1-4, with 12 positions matching TRBD1. The trim removed 6 bases at V and 6 bases at J, leaving 5 bases unmatched. This CDR3 has 15 amino acids. Germline CDR1 reads SNHLY; CDR2 reads FYNNEI. The CDR3 DNA sequence: TGTGCCAGCAGAACCCGGGACAGGGGGCATGAAAAACTGTTTTTT. As protein: CASRTRDRGHEKLFF.

A few counts support this clonotype. Likely a read error: the CDR3 ends without its conserved phenylalanine or tryptophan. No DNA is shown, since the ends of the CDR3 on it are uncertain; the CDR3 is the one TCRdb lists. The rearrangement links TRBV7-3 to TRBJ1-3. Germline values: CDR1 SGHTA, CDR2 FQGTGA. The CDR3 has 9 residues if both end residues are counted. The CDR3 sequence: CASSLNGGP.

This clonotype has a count of ten or more. CDR3 loop: CASSQNTGELFF. Written as DNA, the CDR3 is TGCGCCAGCAGCCAGAACACCGGGGAGCTGTTTTTT. The J gene is TRBJ2-2, the V gene TRBV4-1; D is unresolved. The germline V gene has CDR1 MGHRA and CDR2 YSYEKL. V was cut by 3 bases and J by 1 base, with 0 bases left in between. CDR3 length: 12 residues.

This clonotype was counted many times. The chain recombines TRBV10-3 with TRBJ2-5, with TRBD2 identical over 9 bases. Looked up from germline, CDR1 is ENHRY and CDR2 is SYGVKD. The CDR3 has 14 residues. V lost 3 bases to trimming and J lost 4 bases; unmatched junction nucleotides: 3. CDR3 residues: CAISEGLARETQYF. DNA for the CDR3: TGTGCCATCAGTGAAGGACTAGCGAGAGAGACCCAGTACTTC.

This clonotype appeared many times. J is TRBJ2-3 and V is TRBV20-1; D is unresolved. Germline values: CDR1 DFQATT, CDR2 SNEGSKA (reference sequence). This CDR3 comprises 14 residues. Trimming stripped 6 bases from V and 4 bases from J, with 17 bases between. The DNA of the CDR3 is TGCAGTGCGCTAGACATTAGCCCGCCAGATACGCAGTATTTT. This codes for CSALDISPPDTQYF.

This clonotype came up many times. V and J are TRBV7-8 and TRBJ1-3, with 8 nucleotides matching TRBD1. V was pared by 6 bases and J by 1 base, with 2 bases of the junction left unmatched. The CDR3 is 14 amino acids. The germline V gene encodes CDR1 SGHVS and CDR2 FQNEAQ. CDR3 coding DNA: TGTGCCAGCAGACGGACAGGGTCTGGAAACACCATATATTTT. Translation gives CASRRTGSGNTIYF.

Comments on this clonotype: A much larger clone is a single base away; this may be a read error. The DNA for the CDR3 is TGCAGTGCTAGAGGACAGCTTTACAATGCGCAGTTCTTC. This translates into CSARGQLYNAQFF. The chain recombines TRBV20-1 with TRBJ2-1; a possible D gene is TRBD1 (5 bases). CDR1 is DFQATT and CDR2 is SNEGSKA in the germline V gene (reference sequence). CDR3 size: 13 residues.

This clonotype was seen many times. This sequence joins TRBV14 and TRBJ2-7; the D gene is possibly TRBD1 (7 bases). V dropped 6 bases and J dropped 4 bases, with 16 bases sitting between them. This CDR3 has 14 residues. CDR1 SGHDN and CDR2 FVKESK come from the germline V gene. CDR3 DNA: TGTGCCAGCAGAGCCAGGGGGGCGGGGTACGAGCAGTACTTC. Its translation: CASRARGAGYEQYF.

The rearrangement uses TRBV20-1 and TRBJ2-4, with TRBD2 matching 7 bases. The CDR3 spans 15 residues. CDR1 DFQATT and CDR2 SNEGSKA come from the germline V gene (reference sequence). Losses at the gene ends were 6 bases for V and 2 bases for J; bases not matched to a gene: 10. The DNA of the CDR3 is TGCAGTGCAGTGGGGGGGGGTCGGCCCAAAAACATTCAGTACTTC. Translated: CSAVGGGRPKNIQYF.

The table lists this clonotype with many counts. The chain combines TRBV19 with TRBJ1-4; a possible D gene is TRBD1 (6 bases). In germline, CDR1 is LNHDA, CDR2 SQIVND (reference sequence). The V and J ends lost 8 bases and 7 bases respectively, with 17 bases between them. The CDR3 extends over 14 amino acids. The CDR3 coding sequence is TGTGCCAGTTCTGAGGGGGTGGGTGGTGAAAAACTGTTTTTT. The encoded protein is CASSEGVGGEKLFF.

The chain uses TRBV6-1 and TRBJ1-2; unclear D gene. This CDR3 spans 12 amino acids. Germline V lookup: CDR1 MNHNS, CDR2 SASEGT. V gave up 5 bases and J gave up 4 bases, with 8 bases separating them. CDR3 DNA sequence: TGTGCCAGCAGTCCCTCGGCCTATGGCTACACCTTC. Protein: CASSPSAYGYTF.

On this clonotype: The CDR3 does not end in the conserved phenylalanine or tryptophan, so this is likely a read error. The chain joins TRBV6-1 to TRBJ2-7, with D possibly matching TRBD1 (5 bases). CDR3 size: 14 residues. V was shortened by 1 base and J by 3 bases, with 10 bases between the two germline ends. CDR1 and CDR2 from the germline V gene are MNHNS and SASEGT. The chain's CDR3 is CASSEGGSNYEQYL. For the CDR3, the DNA is TGTGCCAGCAGTGAAGGGGGCAGTAACTACGAGCAGTACCTC.

A few counts support this clonotype. This rearrangement joins TRBV20-1 to TRBJ2-5; no reliable D call. V was cut by 0 bases and J by 4 bases, with 18 bases left in between. Germline assignment: CDR1 DFQATT and CDR2 SNEGSKA (reference sequence). The CDR3 spans 16 residues. CDR3: CSARDYARTTSETQYF. CDR3 DNA: TGCAGTGCTAGAGATTATGCCCGGACGACCTCAGAGACCCAGTACTTC.

In this sample, this clonotype turned up many times. The chain employs TRBV29-1 and TRBJ1-2; possible D gene TRBD1, 5 bases. CDR3 length: 13 amino acids. The germline V gene has CDR1 SQVTM and CDR2 ANQGSEA. V was pared by 4 bases and J by 8 bases, with 17 bases between. The CDR3 DNA sequence: TGCAGCGTTGTTTACTTGGGGGGGGGAGGCTACACCTTC. Translating it yields CSVVYLGGGGYTF.

This clonotype was seen ten or more times. This chain uses TRBV7-6 with TRBJ2-7; TRBD1 is a possible D gene (6 bases). Germline V lookup: CDR1 SGHVS, CDR2 FNYEAQ. The CDR3 is 14 residues long. V lost 6 bases and J lost 6, with 18 bases in between. The CDR3 DNA follows: TGTGCCAGCAGTAAAGACCAGGGGATCTTCGAGCAGTACTTC. Translated, it gives CASSKDQGIFEQYF.

The chain recombines TRBV2 with TRBJ1-1, with D perhaps matching TRBD1 (5 bases). Trimming removed 5 bases at V and 0 bases at J, with 10 bases between. Germline assignment: CDR1 SNHLY and CDR2 FYNNEI. The CDR3 covers 14 residues. The CDR3 loop is CASSTGGLNTEAFF. CDR3 in DNA: TGTGCCAGCAGTACTGGGGGTTTGAACACTGAAGCTTTCTTT. The full variable domain, its missing parts supplied by reference TRBV2 and TRBJ1-1, is EPEVTQTPSHQVTQMGQEVILRCVPISNHLYFYWYRQILGQKVEFLVSFYNNEISEKSEIFDDQFSVERPDGSNFTLKIRSTKLEDSAMYFCASSTGGLNTEAFFGQGTRLTVV.

This clonotype has a handful of counts. Just one base apart from a much larger clone, this may be a read error. The rearrangement uses TRBV20-1 and TRBJ2-1; TRBD2 matches 11 bases. Germline V gene sequence: CDR1 DFQATT, CDR2 SNEGSKA (reference sequence). The length of the CDR3 is 14 residues. The chain's CDR3 is CSASGLAAYTEQFF. The CDR3 nucleotides read TGCAGTGCTTCGGGACTAGCGGCTTACACTGAGCAGTTCTTC.

The chain is built from TRBV6-1 and TRBJ2-2; a weak D match, TRBD2 (7 bases). V was clipped by 1 base and J by 1 base, with 13 bases between them. The CDR3 extends over 17 amino acids. From germline, CDR1 is MNHNS and CDR2 SASEGT. The CDR3 DNA sequence: TGTGCCAGCAGTGAAGGCGGGGGCGGATTGAACACCGGGGAGCTGTTTTTT. Translating it yields CASSEGGGGLNTGELFF.

J is TRBJ1-4 and V is TRBV11-2, with 7 bases matching TRBD1. Per the germline V gene, CDR1 is SGHAT and CDR2 is FQNNGV. V was pared by 5 bases and J by 5 bases, with 8 bases of the junction left unmatched. The CDR3 sequence is 15 residues long. The CDR3 DNA reads TGTGCCAGCAGCATCGGACAGGTGTTCAATGAAAAACTGTTTTTT. Amino acids: CASSIGQVFNEKLFF.

This clonotype came up many times. The chain carries TRBV19 and TRBJ2-1; TRBD2 matches 11 bases. V lost 4 bases and J lost 4; bases outside the gene matches: 12. CDR3 length: 18 residues. Germline values: CDR1 LNHDA, CDR2 SQIVND (reference sequence). The CDR3 DNA reads as TGTGCCAGTAGTACTCACACCCAGACTAGCGGGGTTTACAATGAGCAGTTCTTC. Translated, it gives CASSTHTQTSGVYNEQFF.

The table lists this clonotype with many counts. V is TRBV5-1 and J is TRBJ2-7, with 8 bases matching TRBD2. The CDR3 loop spans 14 amino acids. With V trimmed by 4 bases and J by 1 base, 4 bases remained unmatched. Germline V CDR1 and CDR2: SGHRS, YFSETQ. CDR3 amino acids: CASSLREESYEQYF. The CDR3 nucleotides read TGCGCCAGCAGCCTGCGGGAGGAATCCTACGAGCAGTACTTC.